This T cell receptor beta chain originates from a study of blood T cells in healthy people across ages. Study results and caveats: Long-lived and aged donors differed, with more naive CD4+ cells and higher diversity in the long-lived. Measured against age, TCR beta diversity per million T cells decreased in a roughly linear manner.

Sample-barcoded 5' priming and a J-beta primer mix drove a second PCR of about 6 to 12 cycles. TCRdb fed the 5' RACE reads into MiXCR, producing one record per CDR3 protein. Of 1.8 million or so distinct CDR3 sequences listed, about two fifths were seen once; the top ten hold about 23%. This CDR3 region has 13 residues. Germline lookup yields CDR1 LGHNA and CDR2 YSLEER. In the case of this clonotype: Antigen unknown. A junction end diverges from the germline sequence, so it may reflect a read error.

This clonotype was sampled from a human donor in good health. Sequenced material: blood. This chain joins TRBV4-3 and TRBJ2-1, with a possible D match to TRBD1 (6 bases). CDR3 in DNA: TGCGCTAGCAGCCAAGAGGAATCAGGGGCTCAGTTCTTC. This translates into CASSQEESGAQFF.